This TCR beta chain comes out of a study of blood T cell repertoires in COVID-19. Some clones are missing from TCRdb's copy, which holds only in-frame ones; the method was immunoSEQ multiplex PCR. The data show roughly 300,000 clones, with approximately 88% seen just once and more than 1.1% held by the top ten. Germline CDR1 LNHDA, CDR2 SQIVND (reference sequence). There are 15 residues in the CDR3. V lost 5 bases and J lost 4; bases outside the gene matches: 11. The sequenced sample was peripheral blood. The chain couples TRBV19 to TRBJ2-7, with TRBD2 identical over 7 bases. This receptor was taken from a human donor with COVID-19, enrolled during active disease. The donor label of this sample is uncertain. The CDR3 DNA sequence: TGTGCCAGTAGTGCCGACCCTAGCGGACGATACGAGCAGTACTTC. Its protein is CASSADPSGRYEQYF. The whole variable domain, remainder taken from reference TRBV19 and TRBJ2-7, is DGGITQSPKYLFRKEGQNVTLSCEQNLNHDAMYWYRQDPGQGLRLIYYSQIVNDFQKGDIAEGYSVSREKKESFPLTVTSAQKNPTAFYLCASSADPSGRYEQYFGPGTRLTVT.